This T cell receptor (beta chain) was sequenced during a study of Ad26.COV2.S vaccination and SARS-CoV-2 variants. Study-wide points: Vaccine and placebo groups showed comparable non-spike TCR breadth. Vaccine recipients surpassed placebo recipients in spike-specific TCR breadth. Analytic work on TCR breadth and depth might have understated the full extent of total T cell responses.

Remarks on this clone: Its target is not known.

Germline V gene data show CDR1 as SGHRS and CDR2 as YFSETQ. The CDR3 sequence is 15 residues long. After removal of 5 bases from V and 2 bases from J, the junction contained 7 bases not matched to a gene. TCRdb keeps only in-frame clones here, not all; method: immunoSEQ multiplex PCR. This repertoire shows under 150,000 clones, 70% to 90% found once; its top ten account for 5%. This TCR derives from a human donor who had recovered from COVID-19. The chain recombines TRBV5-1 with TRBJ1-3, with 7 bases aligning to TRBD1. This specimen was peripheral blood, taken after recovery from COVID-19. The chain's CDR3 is CASRGTAYPGNTIYF. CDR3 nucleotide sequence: TGCGCCAGCAGGGGGACAGCATATCCTGGAAACACCATATATTTT.